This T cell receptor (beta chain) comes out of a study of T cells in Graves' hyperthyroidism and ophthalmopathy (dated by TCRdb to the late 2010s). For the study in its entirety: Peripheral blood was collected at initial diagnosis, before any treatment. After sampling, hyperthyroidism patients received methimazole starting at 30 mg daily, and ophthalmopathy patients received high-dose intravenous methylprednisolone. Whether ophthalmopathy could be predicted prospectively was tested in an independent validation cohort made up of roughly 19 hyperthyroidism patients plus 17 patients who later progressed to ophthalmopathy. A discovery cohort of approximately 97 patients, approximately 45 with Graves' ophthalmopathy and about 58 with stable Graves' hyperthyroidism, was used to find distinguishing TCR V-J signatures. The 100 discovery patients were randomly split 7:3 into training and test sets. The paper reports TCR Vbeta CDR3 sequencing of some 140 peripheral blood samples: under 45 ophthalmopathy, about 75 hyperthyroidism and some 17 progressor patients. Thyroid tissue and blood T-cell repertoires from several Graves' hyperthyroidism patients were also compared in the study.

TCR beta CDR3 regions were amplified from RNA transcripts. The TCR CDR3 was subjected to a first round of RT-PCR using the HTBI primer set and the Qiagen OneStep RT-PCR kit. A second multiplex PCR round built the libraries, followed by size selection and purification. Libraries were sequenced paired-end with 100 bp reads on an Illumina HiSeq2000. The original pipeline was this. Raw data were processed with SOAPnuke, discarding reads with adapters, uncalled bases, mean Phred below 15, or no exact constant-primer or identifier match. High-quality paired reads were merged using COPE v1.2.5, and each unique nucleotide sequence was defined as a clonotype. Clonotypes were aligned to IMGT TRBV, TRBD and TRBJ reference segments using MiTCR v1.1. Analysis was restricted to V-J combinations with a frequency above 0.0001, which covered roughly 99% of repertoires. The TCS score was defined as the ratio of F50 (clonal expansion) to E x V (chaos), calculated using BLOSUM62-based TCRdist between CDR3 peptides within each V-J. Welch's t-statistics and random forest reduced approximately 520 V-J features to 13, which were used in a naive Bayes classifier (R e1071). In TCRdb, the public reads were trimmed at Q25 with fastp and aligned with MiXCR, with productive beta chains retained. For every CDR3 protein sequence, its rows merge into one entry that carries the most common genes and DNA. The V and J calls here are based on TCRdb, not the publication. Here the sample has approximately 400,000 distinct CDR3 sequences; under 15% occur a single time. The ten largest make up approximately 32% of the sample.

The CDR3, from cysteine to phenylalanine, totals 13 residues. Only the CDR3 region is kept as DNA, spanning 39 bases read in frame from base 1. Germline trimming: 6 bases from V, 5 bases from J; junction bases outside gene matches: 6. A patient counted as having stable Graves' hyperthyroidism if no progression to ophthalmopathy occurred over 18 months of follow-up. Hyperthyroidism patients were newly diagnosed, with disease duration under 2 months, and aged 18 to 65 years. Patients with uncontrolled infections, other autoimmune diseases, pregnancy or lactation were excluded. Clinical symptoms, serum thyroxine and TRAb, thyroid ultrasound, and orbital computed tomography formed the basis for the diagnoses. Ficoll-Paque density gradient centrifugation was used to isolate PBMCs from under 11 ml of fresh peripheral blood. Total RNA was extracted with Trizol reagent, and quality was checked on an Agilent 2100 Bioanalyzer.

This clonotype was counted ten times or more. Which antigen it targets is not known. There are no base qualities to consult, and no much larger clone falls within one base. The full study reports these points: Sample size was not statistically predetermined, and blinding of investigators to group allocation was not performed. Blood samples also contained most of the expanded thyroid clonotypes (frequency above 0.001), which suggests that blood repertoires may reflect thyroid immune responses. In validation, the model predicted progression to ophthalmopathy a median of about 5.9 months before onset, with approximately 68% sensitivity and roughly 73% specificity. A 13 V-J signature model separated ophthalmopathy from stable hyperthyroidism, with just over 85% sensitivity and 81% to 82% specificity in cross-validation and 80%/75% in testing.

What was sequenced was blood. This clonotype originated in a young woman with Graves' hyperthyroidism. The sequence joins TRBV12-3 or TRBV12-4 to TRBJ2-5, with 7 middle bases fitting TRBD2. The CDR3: CASSFYSGETQYF. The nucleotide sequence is TGTGCCAGCAGCTTTTATAGCGGGGAGACCCAGTACTTC.